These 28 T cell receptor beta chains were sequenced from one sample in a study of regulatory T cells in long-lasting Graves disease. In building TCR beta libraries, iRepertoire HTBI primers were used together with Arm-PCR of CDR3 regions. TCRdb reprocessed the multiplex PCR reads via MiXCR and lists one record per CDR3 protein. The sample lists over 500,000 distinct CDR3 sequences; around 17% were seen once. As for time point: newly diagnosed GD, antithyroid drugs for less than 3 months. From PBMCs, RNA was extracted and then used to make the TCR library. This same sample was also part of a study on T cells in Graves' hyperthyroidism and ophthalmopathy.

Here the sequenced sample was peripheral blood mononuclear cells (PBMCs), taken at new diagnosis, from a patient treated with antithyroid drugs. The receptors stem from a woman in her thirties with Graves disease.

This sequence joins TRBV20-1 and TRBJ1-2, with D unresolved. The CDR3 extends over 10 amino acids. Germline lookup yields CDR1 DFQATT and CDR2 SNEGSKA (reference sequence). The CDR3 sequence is CSIGDYGYTF. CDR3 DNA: TGCAGCATTGGTGACTATGGCTACACCTTC.

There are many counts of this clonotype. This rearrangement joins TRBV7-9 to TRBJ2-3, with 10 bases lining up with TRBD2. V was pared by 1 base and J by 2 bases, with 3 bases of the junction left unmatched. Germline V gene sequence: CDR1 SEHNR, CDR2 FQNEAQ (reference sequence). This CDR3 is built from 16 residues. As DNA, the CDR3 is TGTGCCAGCAGCTTAGGGACTAGCGGAAACACAGATACGCAGTATTTT. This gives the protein CASSLGTSGNTDTQYF.

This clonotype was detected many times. CDR3 in amino acids: CASRVFPDTGELFF. The CDR3 DNA sequence: TGTGCCAGCAGAGTTTTTCCGGATACCGGGGAGCTGTTTTTT. The rearrangement joins TRBV6-1 to TRBJ2-2; D gene ambiguous. Germline values: CDR1 MNHNS, CDR2 SASEGT. The CDR3 sequence is 14 residues long. V was shortened by 6 bases and J by 5 bases, with 13 bases between the two germline ends.

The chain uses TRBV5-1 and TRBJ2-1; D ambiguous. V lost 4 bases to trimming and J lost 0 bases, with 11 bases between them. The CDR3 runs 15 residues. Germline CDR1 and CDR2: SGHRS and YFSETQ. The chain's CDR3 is CASSPDPSSYNEQFF. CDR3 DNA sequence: TGCGCCAGCAGCCCCGACCCAAGCTCCTACAATGAGCAGTTCTTC.

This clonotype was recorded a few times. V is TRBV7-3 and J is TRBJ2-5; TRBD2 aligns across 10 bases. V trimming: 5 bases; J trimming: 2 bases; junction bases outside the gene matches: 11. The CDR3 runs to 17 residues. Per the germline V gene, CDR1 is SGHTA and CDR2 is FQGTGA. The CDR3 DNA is TGTGCCAGCAGCCGACCAAGCGGGAGGGCCTTTCAAGAGACCCAGTACTTC. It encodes CASSRPSGRAFQETQYF.

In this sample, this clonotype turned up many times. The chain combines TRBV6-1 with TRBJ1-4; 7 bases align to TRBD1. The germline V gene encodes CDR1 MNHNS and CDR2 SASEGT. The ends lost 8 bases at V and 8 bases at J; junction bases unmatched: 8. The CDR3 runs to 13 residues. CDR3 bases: TGTGCCAGCCGGCTACAGGGGAAGGAAAAACTGTTTTTT. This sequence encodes CASRLQGKEKLFF.

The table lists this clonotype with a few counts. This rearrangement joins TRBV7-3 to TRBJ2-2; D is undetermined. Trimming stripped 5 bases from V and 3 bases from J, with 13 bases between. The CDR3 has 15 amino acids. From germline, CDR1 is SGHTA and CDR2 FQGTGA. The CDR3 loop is CASSKEFADTGELFF. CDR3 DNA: TGTGCCAGCAGCAAGGAGTTCGCGGACACCGGGGAGCTGTTTTTT.

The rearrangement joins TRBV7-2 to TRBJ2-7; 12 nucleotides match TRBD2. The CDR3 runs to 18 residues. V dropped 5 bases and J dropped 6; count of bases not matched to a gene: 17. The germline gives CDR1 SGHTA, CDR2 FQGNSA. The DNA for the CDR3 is TGTGCCAGCAGCCCTCAGCCCCGACTAGCGGGAGTAGGGGGCGAGCAGTACTTC. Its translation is CASSPQPRLAGVGGEQYF.

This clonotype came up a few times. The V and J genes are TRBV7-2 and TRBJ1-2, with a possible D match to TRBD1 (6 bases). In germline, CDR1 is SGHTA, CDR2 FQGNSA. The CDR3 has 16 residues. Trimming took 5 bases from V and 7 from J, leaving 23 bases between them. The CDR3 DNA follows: TGTGCCAGCAGCCTGGGTGGGGGGGCCGCGAAAGGTGGCTACACCTTC. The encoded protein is CASSLGGGAAKGGYTF. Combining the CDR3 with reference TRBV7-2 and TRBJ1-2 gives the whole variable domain GAGVSQSPSNKVTEKGKDVELRCDPISGHTALYWYRQSLGQGLEFLIYFQGNSAPDKSGLPSDRFSAERTGGSVSTLTIQRTQQEDSAVYLCASSLGGGAAKGGYTFGSGTRLTVV.

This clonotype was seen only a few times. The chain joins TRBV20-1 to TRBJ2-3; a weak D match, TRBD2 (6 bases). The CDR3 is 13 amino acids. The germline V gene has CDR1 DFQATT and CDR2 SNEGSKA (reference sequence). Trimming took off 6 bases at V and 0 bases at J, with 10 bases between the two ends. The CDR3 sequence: CSAPGASTDTQYF. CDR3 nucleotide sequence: TGCAGTGCCCCGGGAGCGAGCACAGATACGCAGTATTTT.

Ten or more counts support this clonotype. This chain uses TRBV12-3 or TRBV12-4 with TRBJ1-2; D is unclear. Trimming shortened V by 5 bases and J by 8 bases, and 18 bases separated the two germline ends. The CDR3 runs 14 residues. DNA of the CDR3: TGTGCCAGCAGTAACCCCCCGCGGGCGGCCGGCTACACCTTC. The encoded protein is CASSNPPRAAGYTF.

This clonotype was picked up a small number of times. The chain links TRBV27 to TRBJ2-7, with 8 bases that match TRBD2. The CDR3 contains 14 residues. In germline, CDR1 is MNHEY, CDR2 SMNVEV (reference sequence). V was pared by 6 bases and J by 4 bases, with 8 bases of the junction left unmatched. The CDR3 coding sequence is TGTGCCAGCAGCACCGGGACTAGGGATTACGAGCAGTACTTC. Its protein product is CASSTGTRDYEQYF.

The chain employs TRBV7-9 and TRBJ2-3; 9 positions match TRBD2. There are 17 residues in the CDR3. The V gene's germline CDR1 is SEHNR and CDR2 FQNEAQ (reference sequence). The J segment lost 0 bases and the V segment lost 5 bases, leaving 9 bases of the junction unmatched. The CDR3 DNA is TGTGCCAGCAGCAAAGGGGTAGCGGGAGCTAGCACAGATACGCAGTATTTT. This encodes CASSKGVAGASTDTQYF.

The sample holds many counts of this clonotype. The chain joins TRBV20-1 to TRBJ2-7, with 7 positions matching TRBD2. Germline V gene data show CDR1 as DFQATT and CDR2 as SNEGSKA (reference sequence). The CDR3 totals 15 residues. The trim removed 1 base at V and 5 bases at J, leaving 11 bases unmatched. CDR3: CSARGRGLDSHEQYF. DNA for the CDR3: TGCAGTGCTAGAGGCCGAGGACTAGATAGTCACGAGCAGTACTTC.

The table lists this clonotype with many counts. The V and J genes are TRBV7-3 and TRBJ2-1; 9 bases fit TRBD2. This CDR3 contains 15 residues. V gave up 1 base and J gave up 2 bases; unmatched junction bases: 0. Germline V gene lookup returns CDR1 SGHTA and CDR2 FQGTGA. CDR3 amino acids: CASSLIAGAYNEQFF. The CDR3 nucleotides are TGTGCCAGCAGCTTAATAGCGGGAGCCTACAATGAGCAGTTCTTC.

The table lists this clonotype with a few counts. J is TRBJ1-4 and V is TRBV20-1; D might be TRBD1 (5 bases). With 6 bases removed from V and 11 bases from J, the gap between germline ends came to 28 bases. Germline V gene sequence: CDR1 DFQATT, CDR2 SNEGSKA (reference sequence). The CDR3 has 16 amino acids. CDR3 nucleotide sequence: TGCAGTGCCCATAGCCCCGGGGGAACAACCATTGGGAAACTGTTTTTT. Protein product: CSAHSPGGTTIGKLFF.

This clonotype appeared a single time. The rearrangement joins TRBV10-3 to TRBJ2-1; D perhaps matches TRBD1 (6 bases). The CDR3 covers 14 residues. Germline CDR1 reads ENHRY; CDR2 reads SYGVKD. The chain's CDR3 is CAITPGPGDNEQFF. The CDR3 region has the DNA TGTGCGATAACCCCCGGTCCAGGGGACAATGAGCAGTTCTTC.

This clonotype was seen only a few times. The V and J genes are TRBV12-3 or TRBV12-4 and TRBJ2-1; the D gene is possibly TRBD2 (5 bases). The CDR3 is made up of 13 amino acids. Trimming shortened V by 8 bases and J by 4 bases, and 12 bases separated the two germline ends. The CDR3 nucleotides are TGTGCCAGCGAGAGAGGGCTATACAATGAGCAGTTCTTC. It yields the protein CASERGLYNEQFF.

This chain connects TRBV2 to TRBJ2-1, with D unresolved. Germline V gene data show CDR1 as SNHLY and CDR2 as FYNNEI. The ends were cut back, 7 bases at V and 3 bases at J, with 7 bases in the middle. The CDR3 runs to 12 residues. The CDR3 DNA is TGTGCCAGCACTTGGGGCTACAATGAGCAGTTCTTC. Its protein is CASTWGYNEQFF.

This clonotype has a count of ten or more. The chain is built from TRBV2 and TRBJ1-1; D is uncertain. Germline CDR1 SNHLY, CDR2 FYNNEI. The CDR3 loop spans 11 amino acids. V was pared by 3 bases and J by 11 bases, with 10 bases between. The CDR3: CASSDVPSAFF. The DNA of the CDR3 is TGTGCCAGCAGTGACGTACCCAGCGCTTTCTTT.

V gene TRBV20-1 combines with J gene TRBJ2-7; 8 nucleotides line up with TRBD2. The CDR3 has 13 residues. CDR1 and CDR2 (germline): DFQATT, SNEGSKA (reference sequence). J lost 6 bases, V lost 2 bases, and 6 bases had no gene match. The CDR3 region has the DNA TGCAGTGCTAGACCCGGACTAGCAATCGAGCAGTACTTC. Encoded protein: CSARPGLAIEQYF.

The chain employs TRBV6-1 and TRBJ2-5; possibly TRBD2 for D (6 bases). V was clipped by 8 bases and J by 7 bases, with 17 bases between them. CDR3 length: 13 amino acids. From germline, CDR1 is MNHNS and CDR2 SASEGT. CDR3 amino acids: CASAVREVGTQYF. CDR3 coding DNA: TGTGCCAGCGCCGTAAGGGAGGTAGGGACCCAGTACTTC.

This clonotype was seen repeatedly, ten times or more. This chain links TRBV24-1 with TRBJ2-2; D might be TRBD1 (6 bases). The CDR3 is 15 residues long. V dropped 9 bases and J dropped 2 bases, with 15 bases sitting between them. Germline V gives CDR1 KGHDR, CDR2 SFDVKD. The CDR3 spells CATATPRGNTGELFF. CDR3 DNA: TGTGCCACCGCTACTCCCAGGGGAAACACCGGGGAGCTGTTTTTT.

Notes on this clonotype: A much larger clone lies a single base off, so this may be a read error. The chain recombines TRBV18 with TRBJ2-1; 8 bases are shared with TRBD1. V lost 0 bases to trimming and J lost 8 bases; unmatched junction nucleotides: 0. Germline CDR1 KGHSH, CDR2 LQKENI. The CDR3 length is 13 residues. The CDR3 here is CASSPPTGDEQFF. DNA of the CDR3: TGTGCCAGCTCACCACCGACAGGGGATGAGCAGTTCTTC. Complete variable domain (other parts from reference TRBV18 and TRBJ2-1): NAGVMQNPRHLVRRRGQEARLRCSPMKGHSHVYWYRQLPEEGLKFMVYLQKENIIDESGMPKERFSAEFPKEGPSILRIQQVVRGDSAAYFCASSPPTGDEQFFGPGTRLTVL.

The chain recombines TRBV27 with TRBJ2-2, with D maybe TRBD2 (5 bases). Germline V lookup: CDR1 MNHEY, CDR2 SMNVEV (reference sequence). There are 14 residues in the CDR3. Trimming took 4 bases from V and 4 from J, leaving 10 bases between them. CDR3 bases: TGTGCCAGCAGTTGGAGGATGGGCACCGGGGAGCTGTTTTTT. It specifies CASSWRMGTGELFF.

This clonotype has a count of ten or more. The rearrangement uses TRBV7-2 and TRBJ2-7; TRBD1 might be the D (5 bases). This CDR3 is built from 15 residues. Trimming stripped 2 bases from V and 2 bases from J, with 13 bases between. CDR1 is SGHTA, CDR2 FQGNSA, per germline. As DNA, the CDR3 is TGTGCCAGCAGCTTACAAGCAGGGATACCCTACGAGCAGTACTTC. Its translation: CASSLQAGIPYEQYF.

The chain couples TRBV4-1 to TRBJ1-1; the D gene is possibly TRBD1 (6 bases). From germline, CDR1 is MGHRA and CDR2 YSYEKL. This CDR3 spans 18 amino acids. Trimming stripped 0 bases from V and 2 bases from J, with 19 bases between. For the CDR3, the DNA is TGCGCCAGCAGCCAAGAAGAAACAATTACAGGGTTAAACACTGAAGCTTTCTTT. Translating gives CASSQEETITGLNTEAFF.

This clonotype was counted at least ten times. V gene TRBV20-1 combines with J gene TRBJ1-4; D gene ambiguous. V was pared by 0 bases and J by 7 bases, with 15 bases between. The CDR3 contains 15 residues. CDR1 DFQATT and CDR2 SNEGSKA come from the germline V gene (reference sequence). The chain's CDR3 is CSARDVWEGGEKLFF. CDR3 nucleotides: TGCAGTGCTAGAGATGTCTGGGAGGGTGGTGAAAAACTGTTTTTT.